Below are 29 T cell receptor beta chains sequenced from a single sample in a study of CD8+CD57+ T cells in acquired aplastic anemia. Genomic DNA served as template for TCR beta VDJ and CDR3 profiling. TCRdb re-called the reads through MiXCR, storing one row per CDR3 protein. The sample includes about 270,000 distinct CDR3 sequences, less than 85% seen only once; the top ten take 42%. Those patients picked for sequencing had displayed CD8+CD57+ cell expansion on flow cytometry. Sequencing was performed on sorted CD4+, CD8+, or CD8+CD57+ T cells (not recorded which) from PBMCs. These receptors came from a human donor with aplastic anemia.

This clonotype turned up a few times. The V and J genes are TRBV11-1 and TRBJ1-6; D is undetermined. The CDR3 extends over 15 amino acids. Trimming took 3 bases from V and 13 from J, leaving 19 bases between them. The germline V gene has CDR1 SGHAT and CDR2 FQDESV (reference sequence). The CDR3 region is CASSLGLTQRSPLHF. DNA of the CDR3: TGTGCCAGCAGCTTGGGCCTGACACAGCGATCCCCCCTCCACTTT.

The chain recombines TRBV20-1 with TRBJ2-1; 11 nucleotides line up with TRBD2. The germline gives CDR1 DFQATT, CDR2 SNEGSKA (reference sequence). There are 14 residues in the CDR3. The trim removed 1 base at V and 7 bases at J, leaving 3 bases unmatched. The CDR3 bases are TGCAGTGCTAGAGGACTAGCGGGAAAAAATGAGCAGTTCTTC. Translating it yields CSARGLAGKNEQFF.

The table lists this clonotype with a count of one. Compared with germline, one end of the junction differs, possibly owing to a read error. This chain links TRBV7-8 with TRBJ2-2; D not resolved. The CDR3 is 16 amino acids. CDR1 is SGHVS, CDR2 FQNEAQ, per germline. The CDR3 spells CASSLGWGPDTQELFF. The CDR3 DNA reads as TGTGCCAGCAGCTTAGGGTGGGGTCCCGATACGCAGGAGTTGTTTTTT.

This chain uses TRBV7-3 with TRBJ2-7; tentatively, D is TRBD1 (5 bases). CDR3 size: 18 residues. Germline values: CDR1 SGHTA, CDR2 FQGTGA. The CDR3 here is CASTIQADATALSYEQYV. CDR3 nucleotides: TGTGCCAGCACAATTCAGGCAGACGCGACAGCCCTTTCCTACGAGCAGTATGTC.

For this clonotype: Likely a read error: the CDR3 ends without its conserved phenylalanine or tryptophan. It is unclear where the CDR3 begins or ends on the DNA, so no DNA is shown, and the CDR3 is as TCRdb lists it. The V call is TRBV7-8, the J call TRBJ2-3; the table's D call TRBD2 went unverified against the DNA. Germline V CDR1 and CDR2: SGHVS, FQNEAQ. A total of 13 residues make up the CDR3, ends included. This CDR3 is CASSLAGGHTTQY.

V usage is TRBV11-2 and J usage is TRBJ2-7, with a tentative D call TRBD1 (7 bases). Between the trimmed V and J ends, which lost 4 bases and 1 base, there was a span of 23 bases. CDR1 is SGHAT, CDR2 FQNNGV, per germline. The CDR3 covers 18 residues. CDR3 nucleotides: TGTGCCAGCAGCTGGCGTCCAGGGGGGACAGCCCTTTCCTACGAGCAGTACGTC. Protein: CASSWRPGGTALSYEQYV.

This chain uses TRBV7-2 with TRBJ2-6; D is perhaps TRBD1 or TRBD2 (5 bases each). The CDR3 runs 16 residues. Trimming took off 5 bases at V and 0 bases at J, with 11 bases between the two ends. Germline assignment: CDR1 SGHTA and CDR2 FQGNSA. CDR3 coding DNA: TGTGCCAGCAGCGTGGGACCGGACTCTGGGGCCAACGTCCTGACTTTC. It is translated as CASSVGPDSGANVLTF. Based on the CDR3 plus reference TRBV7-2 and TRBJ2-6, the full variable domain is GAGVSQSPSNKVTEKGKDVELRCDPISGHTALYWYRQSLGQGLEFLIYFQGNSAPDKSGLPSDRFSAERTGGSVSTLTIQRTQQEDSAVYLCASSVGPDSGANVLTFGAGSRLTVL.

With regard to this clonotype: A junction end diverges from the germline sequence, so it may reflect a read error. This rearrangement joins TRBV5-8 to TRBJ2-2; a weak D match, TRBD1 (5 bases). Germline CDR1 is SGHTS and CDR2 is YDEGEE. CDR3 length equals 12 residues. This chain's CDR3 is CASSSNRGELFF. The DNA of the CDR3 is TGCGCCAGCAGCTCAAACAGGGGGGAGCTGTTTTTT.

To note about this clonotype: Relative to the germline gene, one junction end is altered; a read error may explain this. The chain employs TRBV7-8 and TRBJ2-3; 7 bases fit TRBD2. From germline, CDR1 is SGHVS and CDR2 FQNEAQ. The CDR3 length is 14 residues. The CDR3 loop is CASSSGGGPGAKHF. The CDR3 DNA sequence: TGTGCCAGCAGTTCTGGGGGGGGTCCGGGTGCGAAGCATTTT.

The rearrangement links TRBV9 to TRBJ2-5, with D perhaps matching TRBD1 or TRBD2 (6 bases each). Looked up from germline, CDR1 is SGDLS and CDR2 is YYNGEE. The CDR3 has 16 amino acids. Trimming left V 0 bases short and J 9 bases short, with 21 bases between. The CDR3 is CASSVDDGGYDQPQYF. The CDR3 coding sequence is TGTGCCAGCAGCGTAGATGACGGGGGCTACGATCAGCCCCAGTACTTC.

The chain employs TRBV7-9 and TRBJ1-1; a weak D match, TRBD1 (6 bases). From germline, CDR1 is SEHNR and CDR2 FQNEAQ (reference sequence). CDR3 length: 15 amino acids. Trimming took off 1 base at V and 14 bases at J, with 23 bases between the two ends. Written as DNA, the CDR3 is TGTGCCAGCAGCTTAGTTCCAGGGGAGAACACTGTTGGATTCTTT. Translating it yields CASSLVPGENTVGFF.

This chain links TRBV7-2 with TRBJ2-3, with no clear D. The better agreement between TRBJ1-5 and the DNA end casts doubt on the J call. CDR1 and CDR2 (germline): SGHTA, FQGNSA. CDR3 length: 13 amino acids. The CDR3 loop reads CASSYAGGPDQHF. Here the CDR3 DNA reads TGTGCCAGCAGCTACGCGGGAGGACCCGATCAGCATTTT.

This clonotype has a single count. The chain has TRBV11-3 and TRBJ2-7; the D gene is possibly TRBD1 (6 bases). Trimming stripped 5 bases from V and 1 base from J, with 24 bases between. Germline V CDR1 and CDR2: SGHNT, YENEEA. This CDR3 is 18 amino acids long. CDR3 sequence (DNA): TGTGCCAGCAGCCTGCTCACGAGCTGGACAGCCCTTTCCTACGAGCAGTACGTC. This sequence encodes CASSLLTSWTALSYEQYV.

Concerning this clonotype: The germline gene is not matched at one end of the junction; a read error may be the cause. This chain links TRBV7-8 with TRBJ1-1, with D possibly TRBD1 on 6 matching bases. The germline V gene encodes CDR1 SGHVS and CDR2 FQNEAQ. The CDR3 totals 15 residues. As DNA, the CDR3 is TGTGCCAGCAGCTTAGCTGTAACAGGGAACACTAAAGCTTTCTTT. This sequence encodes CASSLAVTGNTKAFF. Full variable domain (remainder filled in from reference TRBV7-8 and TRBJ1-1): GAGVSQSPRYKVAKRGQDVALRCDPISGHVSLFWYQQALGQGPEFLTYFQNEAQLDKSGLPSDRFFAERPEGSVSTLKIQRTQQEDSAVYLCASSLAVTGNTKAFFGQGTRLTVV.

About this clonotype: Because it lacks the conserved phenylalanine or tryptophan at the end, this CDR3 is likely a read error. The DNA is omitted, as the CDR3 cannot be located on it reliably, and the CDR3 follows TCRdb's listing. The rearrangement joins TRBV15 to TRBJ2-5; TRBD2, the table's D call, lacks a check against the DNA. The germline V gene has CDR1 LNHNV and CDR2 YYDKDF (reference sequence). Including both end residues, the CDR3 is 14 amino acids long. The CDR3 loop reads CATSRDSQRESMSI.

A word on this clonotype: The conserved closing phenylalanine or tryptophan is absent in this CDR3, likely reflecting a read error. It is unclear where the CDR3 begins or ends on the DNA, so no DNA is shown, and the CDR3 is as TCRdb lists it. The J gene is TRBJ1-2, the V gene TRBV7-2. The CDR3 comprises 13 residues, both ends counted. Germline CDR1 is SGHTA and CDR2 is FQGNSA. The CDR3 sequence is CASSLVRSQRFIC.

Regarding this clonotype: A read error may produce the germline difference seen at one junction end. The V gene is TRBV2, the J gene TRBJ2-1; D might be TRBD2 (5 bases). CDR3 length: 13 amino acids. The V gene's germline CDR1 is SNHLY and CDR2 FYNNEI. The CDR3 region has the DNA TGTGCCAGCAGCGATGAGGGCATTGAAGCGCAGTTTTTC. Its protein is CASSDEGIEAQFF. Complete variable domain (other parts from reference TRBV2 and TRBJ2-1): EPEVTQTPSHQVTQMGQEVILRCVPISNHLYFYWYRQILGQKVEFLVSFYNNEISEKSEIFDDQFSVERPDGSNFTLKIRSTKLEDSAMYFCASSDEGIEAQFFGPGTRLTVL.

In the case of this clonotype: A read error may produce the germline difference seen at one junction end. This sequence joins TRBV7-2 and TRBJ2-1; 8 nucleotides match TRBD2. The CDR3 covers 16 residues. Germline-derived CDR1 and CDR2 are SGHTA and FQGNSA. In DNA form, the CDR3 reads TGTGCCAGCAGCCTAGCGGGCGGACCCGGTCCGCATGAGCAGTTCTTC. This translates into CASSLAGGPGPHEQFF.

As to this clonotype: The CDR3 does not close with the conserved phenylalanine or tryptophan, likely indicating a read error. The DNA is left out, because the CDR3 cannot be placed on it with certainty; the CDR3 is given as TCRdb lists it. The gene calls are TRBV19 and TRBJ2-1; TRBD2 was called by the table and not checked on the DNA. The CDR3 has 16 amino acids, counting both end residues. Germline V lookup: CDR1 LNHDA, CDR2 SQIVND (reference sequence). The CDR3 protein is CASSIASGTCNEQLFG.

The rearrangement links TRBV20-1 to TRBJ1-1, with TRBD1 as a possible D gene (5 bases). The CDR3 runs to 13 residues. Trimming took off 6 bases at V and 4 bases at J, with 15 bases between the two ends. Looked up from germline, CDR1 is DFQATT and CDR2 is SNEGSKA (reference sequence). Here the CDR3 DNA reads TGCAGTGCACGCTCCGGGGCCAGCACTGAAGCTTTCTTT. It specifies CSARSGASTEAFF.

V usage is TRBV19 and J usage is TRBJ1-2; D ambiguous. There are 15 residues in the CDR3. V was clipped by 1 base and J by 12 bases, with 21 bases between them. CDR1 LNHDA and CDR2 SQIVND come from the germline V gene (reference sequence). The CDR3 reads CASSIASGAYNGHTF. The CDR3 nucleotides are TGTGCCAGTAGTATAGCTAGCGGCGCCTACAATGGGCACACCTTC.

The chain carries TRBV7-2 and TRBJ2-6; a possible D gene is TRBD2 (6 bases). The CDR3 spans 15 residues. V shed 4 bases and J shed 4 bases, with 11 bases lying between them. Per germline, CDR1 SGHTA and CDR2 FQGNSA. The CDR3 DNA reads TGTGCCAGCAGCTCGACAACTAGCGGGGCCAACGTCCTGACTTTC. Amino acid sequence: CASSSTTSGANVLTF.

The V call is TRBV20-1, the J call TRBJ1-2, with no clear D. V lost 3 bases, J lost 8 bases, and 16 bases lay in between. Looked up from germline, CDR1 is DFQATT and CDR2 is SNEGSKA (reference sequence). This CDR3 contains 13 residues. CDR3 sequence reads: CSASDGVGQGYTF. The CDR3 bases are TGCAGTGCTAGTGATGGGGTGGGCCAGGGCTACACCTTC.

Points on this clonotype: As the CDR3 is not closed by the conserved phenylalanine or tryptophan, this likely results from a read error. Because the CDR3's place on the DNA is in doubt, the DNA is left out and the CDR3 is given as listed by TCRdb. The rearrangement joins TRBV27 to TRBJ2-1; the table's D call TRBD1 went unverified against the DNA. Inclusive of both ends, the CDR3 amounts to 13 amino acids. CDR1 and CDR2 from the germline V gene are MNHEY and SMNVEV (reference sequence). CDR3 protein: CASSVAYSDKPQH.

Ten or more counts support this clonotype. The rearrangement joins TRBV2 to TRBJ2-7; TRBD2 matches at 11 bases. Losses at the gene ends were 7 bases for V and 4 bases for J; bases not matched to a gene: 3. Germline-derived CDR1 and CDR2 are SNHLY and FYNNEI. The length of the CDR3 is 13 residues. The CDR3 DNA follows: TGTGCCAGCATGCTAGCGGGAGGATACGAGCAGTACTTC. Protein: CASMLAGGYEQYF.

Of note for this clonotype: The DNA is left out, because the CDR3 cannot be placed on it with certainty; the CDR3 is given as TCRdb lists it. This chain connects TRBV7-2 to TRBJ2-6; the table's TRBD1 call for D was not verified on the DNA. The germline V gene has CDR1 SGHTA and CDR2 FQGNSA. The CDR3 spans 16 residues, counting both ends. CDR3 in amino acids: CASSLVPGELFFVVTF.

As for this clonotype: The conserved phenylalanine or tryptophan is not found at the CDR3 terminus, so this likely reflects a read error. The DNA is left out, because the CDR3 cannot be placed on it with certainty; the CDR3 is given as TCRdb lists it. The chain joins TRBV7-8 to TRBJ2-3; TRBD1, the D gene given by the table, was not confirmed from the DNA. The CDR3 comprises 13 residues, both ends counted. Germline assignment: CDR1 SGHVS and CDR2 FQNEAQ. The CDR3: CASGSGGTEAYND.

This clonotype came up once. The V call is TRBV6-4, the J call TRBJ2-7; TRBD1 is a possible D gene (6 bases). The germline V gene has CDR1 MRHNA and CDR2 SNTAGT. Trimming shortened V by 3 bases and J by 6 bases, and 12 bases separated the two germline ends. The CDR3 is 13 amino acids. This CDR3 is CASSEQGSGEQYF. The CDR3 DNA reads as TGTGCCAGCAGTGAACAGGGAAGTGGCGAGCAGTACTTC.

This clonotype appeared a single time. This rearrangement joins TRBV5-1 to TRBJ2-6; D call uncertain. Germline values: CDR1 SGHRS, CDR2 YFSETQ. V gave up 4 bases and J gave up 0 bases, with 14 bases separating them. This CDR3 region has 17 residues. The CDR3 here is CASSVARTSSGANVLTF. In DNA form, the CDR3 reads TGCGCCAGCAGCGTCGCCAGAACGAGCTCTGGGGCCAACGTCCTGACTTTC.